A selection of T cell receptor beta chains follows, all from one sample in a study of control samples from healthy donors and cancer patients. Assay used: immunoSEQ multiplex PCR; TCRdb lists only in-frame clones, some missing. The table has 54,000 or so clones, 85% to 95% seen once; the top ten hold approximately 2.4%. Sequenced: blood. The receptors derive from a young man in good health. The CDR3 runs from the conserved cysteine through the conserved F or W. D genes are given only for firm matches. Not all rows give a size; the values are once, few, many and, for expanded clones, a class.

d_call	v_call	j_call	clone_size	cdr3_aa	cdr3_nt
TRBD1	TRBV7-2	TRBJ1-1	.	CASSWRGDRGEAFF	TGTGCCAGCAGCTGGCGAGGGGACAGGGGTGAAGCTTTCTTT
TRBD1	TRBV9	TRBJ1-2	.	CASSTGDAYGYTF	TGTGCCAGCAGTACAGGGGACGCCTATGGCTACACCTTC
.	TRBV7-9	TRBJ1-6	.	CASSPMAGPDSPLHF	TGTGCCAGCAGCCCGATGGCAGGGCCGGATTCACCCCTCCACTTT
TRBD2	TRBV2	TRBJ2-7	.	CASSRDYFSYEQYF	TGTGCCAGCAGCCGGGACTACTTCTCCTACGAGCAGTACTTC
.	TRBV27	TRBJ1-1	.	CASSLSPYTEAFF	TGTGCCAGCAGTTTATCTCCCTACACTGAAGCTTTCTTT
TRBD2	TRBV7-9	TRBJ2-1	.	CASSLGGSGNYNEQFF	TGTGCCAGCAGCTTAGGGGGTAGCGGGAACTACAATGAGCAGTTCTTC
.	TRBV5-1	TRBJ1-4	.	CASSLAYPGEKLFF	TGCGCCAGCAGCTTGGCCTATCCGGGTGAAAAACTGTTTTTT
.	TRBV27	TRBJ2-7	.	CASSPLESLEQYF	TGTGCCAGCAGTCCGTTAGAGAGTTTAGAGCAGTACTTC
.	TRBV28	TRBJ2-3	.	CASSLLTDTQYF	TGTGCCAGCAGTTTATTGACAGATACGCAGTATTTT
.	TRBV12-5	TRBJ1-1	.	CASGFPDKNTEAFF	TGTGCTAGTGGTTTCCCCGACAAGAACACTGAAGCTTTCTTT
TRBD2	TRBV28	TRBJ2-2	once	CASRKSVGLAGAGELFF	TGTGCCAGCAGAAAATCGGTGGGGCTAGCGGGAGCCGGGGAGCTGTTTTTT
.	TRBV6-1	TRBJ1-4	.	CASSEESGGGNEKLFF	TGTGCCAGCAGTGAGGAATCTGGGGGGGGTAATGAAAAACTGTTTTTT
TRBD1	TRBV5-1	TRBJ2-7	.	CASSLNRGYEQYF	TGCGCCAGCAGCTTGAACAGGGGTTACGAGCAGTACTTC
.	TRBV6-5	TRBJ2-7	few	CASSPGPYEQYF	TGTGCCAGCAGCCCAGGCCCCTACGAGCAGTACTTC
.	TRBV6-1	TRBJ1-4	.	CASSEYGQGVF	TGTGCCAGCAGTGAATACGGGCAGGGCGTTTTT
.	TRBV29-1	TRBJ2-7	.	CSVETGPYEQYF	TGCAGCGTTGAAACTGGCCCCTACGAGCAGTACTTC
.	TRBV5-3	TRBJ1-5	.	CAINPLREENQPQHF	TGTGCCATTAACCCCTTAAGGGAGGAGAATCAGCCCCAGCATTTT
TRBD2	TRBV10-1	TRBJ2-3	.	CASSWSSGRAETDTQYF	TGCGCCAGCAGTTGGTCAAGCGGGAGGGCCGAGACAGATACGCAGTATTTT
.	TRBV9	TRBJ1-1	.	CASSPGRRATEAFF	TGTGCCAGCAGCCCGGGGCGCAGGGCCACTGAAGCTTTCTTT
TRBD1	TRBV7-3	TRBJ2-2	.	CASSFDRGLTGELFF	TGTGCCAGCAGCTTTGACAGGGGTCTCACCGGGGAGCTGTTTTTT
TRBD2	TRBV10-1	TRBJ2-2	.	CASSPGTSVTGELFF	TGCGCCAGCAGCCCGGGGACTAGCGTTACCGGGGAGCTGTTTTTT
.	TRBV6-1	TRBJ1-5	.	CASSERSGNQPQHF	TGTGCCAGCAGTGAACGGTCAGGCAATCAGCCCCAGCATTTT
TRBD1	TRBV30	TRBJ2-7	.	CAWSRQGGYEQYF	TGTGCCTGGAGTAGACAGGGGGGCTACGAGCAGTACTTC
TRBD1	TRBV19	TRBJ1-1	.	CASSENRGSVVTEAFF	TGTGCCAGTAGTGAAAACAGGGGGTCGGTAGTCACTGAAGCTTTCTTT
.	TRBV15	TRBJ1-4	once	CATSRDPGAREKLFF	TGTGCCACCAGCAGAGATCCGGGGGCTCGGGAAAAACTGTTTTTT
.	TRBV28	TRBJ1-2	.	CASSRQRGYGYTF	TGTGCCAGCAGCCGTCAGAGGGGCTATGGCTACACCTTC
.	TRBV5-1	TRBJ2-2	.	CASSTLLSANTGELFF	TGCGCCAGCAGCACCCTCCTTTCTGCTAACACCGGGGAGCTGTTTTTT
.	TRBV4-3	TRBJ2-2	.	CASSQGGTGELFF	TGCGCCAGCAGCCAAGGCGGTACCGGGGAGCTGTTTTTT
TRBD1	TRBV5-1	TRBJ1-5	.	CASSTTGVRGYNQPQHF	TGCGCCAGCAGCACGACAGGGGTAAGAGGTTACAATCAGCCCCAGCATTTT
.	TRBV5-1	TRBJ2-1	.	CASSLSGGSYNEQFF	TGCGCCAGCAGCCTGTCCGGCGGCTCCTACAATGAGCAGTTCTTC
TRBD2	TRBV18	TRBJ2-7	.	CASSPTSVYEQYF	TGTGCCAGCTCACCAACTAGCGTCTACGAGCAGTACTTC
TRBD1	TRBV5-1	TRBJ2-7	.	CASSLPGQGYEQYF	TGCGCCAGCAGCCTACCGGGACAGGGGTACGAGCAGTACTTC
TRBD1	TRBV19	TRBJ2-1	few	CASRTGGDYNEQFF	TGTGCCAGTAGAACAGGGGGCGACTACAATGAGCAGTTCTTC
.	TRBV7-6	TRBJ2-6	.	CASSLSGPAGANVLTF	TGTGCCAGCAGCTTATCAGGGCCCGCTGGGGCCAACGTCCTGACTTTC
TRBD1	TRBV3-1/TRBV3-2	TRBJ2-7	.	CASSLRDRGYEQYF	TGTGCCAGCAGCCTCCGGGACAGGGGCTACGAGCAGTACTTC
.	TRBV12-3/TRBV12-4	TRBJ1-2	.	CASSLSRSGYTF	TGTGCCAGCAGTTTGTCACGAAGTGGCTACACCTTC
.	TRBV18	TRBJ2-7	.	CASSGLGYEQYF	TGTGCCAGCTCAGGGTTGGGGTACGAGCAGTACTTC
TRBD1	TRBV7-8	TRBJ1-1	.	CASSAALGQGNTEAFF	TGTGCCAGCAGCGCAGCCCTAGGACAGGGGAACACTGAAGCTTTCTTT
.	TRBV15	TRBJ1-4	.	CATSRVARGGEKLFF	TGTGCCACCAGCAGAGTCGCCAGGGGCGGGGAAAAACTGTTTTTT
.	TRBV9	TRBJ1-5	.	CAKGNCNQPQHF	TGTGCCAAAGGGAATTGCAATCAGCCCCAGCATTTT
TRBD2	TRBV28	TRBJ2-1	.	CASLIGGRAFDNEQFF	TGTGCCAGTTTAATAGGCGGGAGGGCCTTCGACAATGAGCAGTTCTTC
TRBD2	TRBV7-2	TRBJ2-3	.	CASSPRLAGATDTQYF	TGTGCCAGCAGCCCTCGACTAGCGGGAGCCACAGATACGCAGTATTTT
.	TRBV5-6	TRBJ1-1	.	CASSLGALNTEAFF	TGTGCCAGCAGCTTGGGGGCCTTGAACACTGAAGCTTTCTTT
.	TRBV24-1	TRBJ2-1	.	CATSDFYNEQFF	TGTGCCACCAGTGATTTCTACAATGAGCAGTTCTTC
TRBD2	TRBV27	TRBJ2-3	.	CASSFVREGTDTQYF	TGTGCCAGCAGTTTTGTGCGGGAGGGCACAGATACGCAGTATTTT
TRBD1	TRBV7-8	TRBJ1-1	once	CASRGQGALLWIF	TGTGCCAGCAGGGGACAGGGGGCGCTTCTGTGGATCTTT
TRBD1	TRBV7-9	TRBJ2-2	.	CASSLVGQGNRGELFF	TGTGCCAGCAGCTTAGTGGGACAGGGAAATCGCGGGGAGCTGTTTTTT
TRBD2	TRBV28	TRBJ2-5	.	CASSRSSSGRALGETQYF	TGTGCCAGCAGTCGCTCCTCTAGCGGGAGGGCCTTGGGGGAGACCCAGTACTTC
TRBD1	TRBV28	TRBJ1-2	.	CASSYGTGGLRGYTF	TGTGCCAGCAGTTATGGGACAGGGGGCTTACGTGGCTACACCTTC
TRBD1	TRBV5-4	TRBJ1-6	.	CASSLEAGGESPLHF	TGTGCCAGCAGCTTGGAAGCAGGGGGAGAGTCACCCCTCCACTTT
.	TRBV7-2	TRBJ2-3	.	CASSSTGIDTQYF	TGTGCCAGCAGCTCAACAGGGATAGATACGCAGTATTTT
.	TRBV7-9	TRBJ1-1	.	CASSPLNTEAFF	TGTGCCAGCAGCCCGCTGAACACTGAAGCTTTCTTT
.	TRBV21-1	TRBJ2-2	.	CASRNGAGQANTGELFF	TGTGCCAGCAGGAACGGGGCCGGACAGGCCAACACCGGGGAGCTGTTTTTT
.	TRBV28	TRBJ2-7	.	CASTPQGGREQYF	TGTGCCAGCACCCCTCAGGGGGGAAGAGAGCAGTACTTC
.	TRBV7-2	TRBJ2-7	.	CASSGDYEQYF	TGTGCCAGCAGCGGAGATTACGAGCAGTACTTC
.	TRBV5-4	TRBJ2-3	.	CASSQDTDTQYF	TGTGCCAGCAGCCAAGACACAGATACGCAGTATTTT
.	TRBV5-1	TRBJ1-5	.	CASSPDSSAGQPQHF	TGCGCCAGCAGCCCGGACTCCTCGGCGGGTCAGCCCCAGCATTTT